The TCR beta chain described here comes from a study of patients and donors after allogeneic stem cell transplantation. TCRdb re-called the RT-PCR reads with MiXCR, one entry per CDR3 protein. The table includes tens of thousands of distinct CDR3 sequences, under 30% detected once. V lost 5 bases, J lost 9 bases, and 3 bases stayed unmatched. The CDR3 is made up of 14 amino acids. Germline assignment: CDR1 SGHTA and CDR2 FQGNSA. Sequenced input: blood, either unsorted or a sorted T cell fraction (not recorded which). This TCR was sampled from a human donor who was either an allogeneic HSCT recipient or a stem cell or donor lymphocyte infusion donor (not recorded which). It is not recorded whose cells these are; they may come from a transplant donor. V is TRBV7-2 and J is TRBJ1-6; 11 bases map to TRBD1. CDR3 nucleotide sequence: TGTGCCAGCAGCCACGGGACAGGGGGTTCACCCCTCCACTTT. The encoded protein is CASSHGTGGSPLHF.